The clone carrying this T cell receptor beta chain was counted a single time. Its matching antigen is unknown. A multiplex PCR was run with 60 Vbeta primers and 13 Jbeta primers. TCRdb keeps only in-frame clones here, not all; method: immunoSEQ multiplex PCR. The repertoire holds fewer than 200,000 clones, with 80% as singletons. The data derive from a study of cytomegalovirus exposure and HLA in healthy donors. Study-level background: Early release data held around 82 million unique TCRs from HLA-typed donors. Study-level results: Among donors in an Asian-associated ancestry cluster, a later analysis reportedly found fewer N-insertions than the approximately 670-donor mean. Researchers reported that a few CMV-associated chains were confirmed in vitro as CMV antigen-specific.

This TCR derives from a boy aged 5 to 17 in good health and CMV-seronegative. The sequenced sample was PBMCs.

The CDR3 spells CSVGGGVRRGDEQYF. The CDR3, as DNA: TGCAGCGTTGGGGGAGGCGTCCGAAGAGGCGACGAGCAGTACTTC. V usage is TRBV29-1 and J usage is TRBJ2-7, with D maybe TRBD2 (6 bases). Trimming took off 4 bases at V and 5 bases at J, with 21 bases between the two ends. The CDR3 has 15 amino acids. Germline loops: CDR1 SQVTM, CDR2 ANQGSEA.